These T cell receptor beta chains were read from a single sample in a study of T-cell reconstitution after alpha-beta-depleted transplantation in children. TCRdb re-derived calls from the PCR reads in MiXCR, one entry per CDR3 protein. The sample has about 440,000 distinct CDR3 sequences, 43% seen once; the top ten hold around 29%. Sample: PBMCs, taken before TCRalphabeta/CD19-depleted stem cell transplant. The receptors here all came from a girl between 2 and 10 years old with aplastic anemia, due to receive a stem cell transplant. Both conserved end residues are part of each CDR3. A D gene is named only where the DNA matches it firmly. Expanded clones are given a class, and other clones once, few, many or no size at all.

clone_size: .; v_call: TRBV10-3; j_call: TRBJ1-2; d_call: .; cdr3_aa: CAIRTDRAYGYTF; cdr3_nt: TGTGCCATCAGGACGGACAGAGCGTATGGCTACACCTTC
clone_size: few; v_call: TRBV11-2; j_call: TRBJ2-5; d_call: .; cdr3_aa: CASSLSGRGVHGETQYF; cdr3_nt: TGTGCCAGCAGCTTAAGTGGCCGCGGGGTCCACGGGGAGACCCAGTACTTC
clone_size: .; v_call: TRBV20-1; j_call: TRBJ2-7; d_call: .; cdr3_aa: CSAFLVDRYEQYF; cdr3_nt: TGCAGTGCTTTCCTGGTAGACAGATACGAGCAGTACTTC
clone_size: .; v_call: TRBV29-1; j_call: TRBJ2-7; d_call: .; cdr3_aa: CSVGSPYEQYF; cdr3_nt: TGCAGCGTTGGGTCGCCCTACGAGCAGTACTTC
clone_size: .; v_call: TRBV6-1; j_call: TRBJ2-3; d_call: .; cdr3_aa: CASSEALIGTRALRTQYF; cdr3_nt: TGTGCCAGCAGTGAAGCGCTGATCGGGACACGGGCCTTACGTACGCAGTATTTT
clone_size: once; v_call: TRBV2; j_call: TRBJ2-1; d_call: .; cdr3_aa: CASSESPGSSYNEQFF; cdr3_nt: TGTGCCAGCAGTGAAAGCCCGGGTAGCTCCTACAATGAGCAGTTCTTC
clone_size: .; v_call: TRBV25-1; j_call: TRBJ1-4; d_call: .; cdr3_aa: CASSEFTTNEKLFF; cdr3_nt: TGTGCCAGCAGTGAATTTACAACTAATGAAAAACTGTTTTTT
clone_size: .; v_call: TRBV13; j_call: TRBJ1-5; d_call: TRBD1; cdr3_aa: CASSLERRDSTYGNQPQHF; cdr3_nt: TGTGCCAGCAGCTTGGAACGCCGGGACAGTACTTACGGCAATCAGCCCCAGCATTTT
clone_size: .; v_call: TRBV30; j_call: TRBJ2-1; d_call: .; cdr3_aa: CAWSVGDVEQFF; cdr3_nt: TGTGCCTGGAGTGTAGGGGATGTTGAGCAGTTCTTC
clone_size: few; v_call: TRBV3-1; j_call: TRBJ2-3; d_call: .; cdr3_aa: CASSQRAGTDTQYF; cdr3_nt: TGTGCCAGCAGCCAACGAGCGGGCACAGATACGCAGTATTTT
clone_size: .; v_call: TRBV15; j_call: TRBJ1-5; d_call: TRBD1; cdr3_aa: CATSPAFFPWDRGSYQPQHF; cdr3_nt: TGTGCCACCAGCCCTGCGTTCTTCCCGTGGGACAGGGGGTCCTATCAGCCCCAGCATTTT
clone_size: .; v_call: TRBV7-2; j_call: TRBJ2-7; d_call: .; cdr3_aa: CASSLPIEGEDEQYF; cdr3_nt: TGTGCCAGCAGCTTACCCATTGAGGGTGAGGACGAGCAGTACTTC
clone_size: .; v_call: TRBV6-1; j_call: TRBJ2-4; d_call: .; cdr3_aa: CASSGTWGASRNIQYF; cdr3_nt: TGTGCCAGCAGCGGGACCTGGGGGGCTAGCCGAAACATTCAGTACTTC
clone_size: .; v_call: TRBV6-5; j_call: TRBJ2-1; d_call: TRBD2; cdr3_aa: CASSYSRAGGHGEQFF; cdr3_nt: TGTGCCAGCAGTTACTCGAGGGCGGGGGGACATGGTGAGCAGTTCTTC
clone_size: .; v_call: TRBV13; j_call: TRBJ1-5; d_call: .; cdr3_aa: CASSGRASNQPQHF; cdr3_nt: TGTGCCAGCAGCGGGAGGGCAAGCAATCAGCCCCAGCATTTT
clone_size: .; v_call: TRBV7-2; j_call: TRBJ2-7; d_call: TRBD2; cdr3_aa: CASSHPGLTYEQYF; cdr3_nt: TGTGCCAGCAGCCATCCGGGACTAACCTACGAGCAGTACTTC
clone_size: .; v_call: TRBV10-3; j_call: TRBJ2-7; d_call: TRBD2; cdr3_aa: CAISESRGSGIHEQYF; cdr3_nt: TGTGCCATCAGTGAGTCGAGGGGTAGCGGGATTCATGAGCAGTACTTC
clone_size: .; v_call: TRBV20-1; j_call: TRBJ2-7; d_call: .; cdr3_aa: CSARDRLFEEQYF; cdr3_nt: TGCAGTGCTAGAGATCGCCTATTCGAGGAGCAGTACTTC
clone_size: few; v_call: TRBV5-1; j_call: TRBJ2-7; d_call: TRBD2; cdr3_aa: CASSLPGTSDKLEQYF; cdr3_nt: TGCGCCAGCAGCTTGCCAGGGACTAGCGATAAACTCGAGCAGTACTTC
clone_size: once; v_call: TRBV7-9; j_call: TRBJ2-4; d_call: .; cdr3_aa: CASSADVTSIQYF; cdr3_nt: TGTGCCAGCAGCGCGGACGTAACTAGCATTCAGTACTTC
clone_size: few; v_call: TRBV27; j_call: TRBJ2-7; d_call: TRBD2; cdr3_aa: CASTPRTSGTYEQYF; cdr3_nt: TGTGCCAGCACCCCCCGGACTAGCGGAACCTACGAGCAGTACTTC
clone_size: .; v_call: TRBV5-6; j_call: TRBJ2-2; d_call: .; cdr3_aa: CASSLAHAGTGELFF; cdr3_nt: TGTGCCAGCAGCTTGGCCCACGCCGGCACCGGGGAGCTGTTTTTT
clone_size: many; v_call: TRBV7-7; j_call: TRBJ2-3; d_call: TRBD2; cdr3_aa: CASSLLGLAGGSDTQYF; cdr3_nt: TGTGCCAGCAGCCTTCTCGGACTAGCGGGAGGTAGCGATACGCAGTATTTT
clone_size: many; v_call: TRBV6-5; j_call: TRBJ2-1; d_call: .; cdr3_aa: CASSYMGSYNEQFF; cdr3_nt: TGTGCCAGCAGTTACATGGGCTCCTACAATGAGCAGTTCTTC
clone_size: few; v_call: TRBV7-9; j_call: TRBJ1-2; d_call: .; cdr3_aa: CASSGGLGGNGYTF; cdr3_nt: TGTGCCAGCAGCGGAGGACTGGGTGGAAATGGCTACACCTTC
clone_size: .; v_call: TRBV20-1; j_call: TRBJ1-4; d_call: .; cdr3_aa: CSARGGRVDEKLFF; cdr3_nt: TGCAGTGCCCGGGGGGGCAGGGTTGATGAAAAACTGTTTTTT
clone_size: many; v_call: TRBV4-1; j_call: TRBJ1-2; d_call: TRBD1; cdr3_aa: CASRASGTGLYGYTF; cdr3_nt: TGCGCCAGCAGAGCCTCCGGGACAGGCCTATATGGCTACACCTTC
clone_size: many; v_call: TRBV6-1; j_call: TRBJ1-1; d_call: .; cdr3_aa: CASSIFTGWSNTEAFF; cdr3_nt: TGTGCCAGCAGCATTTTCACAGGGTGGTCCAACACTGAAGCTTTCTTT
clone_size: few; v_call: TRBV6-1; j_call: TRBJ1-2; d_call: .; cdr3_aa: CASWEAPPREGYGYTF; cdr3_nt: TGTGCCAGCTGGGAGGCACCTCCAAGGGAAGGCTATGGCTACACCTTC
clone_size: many; v_call: TRBV7-2; j_call: TRBJ2-1; d_call: .; cdr3_aa: CASSLEGFNEQFF; cdr3_nt: TGTGCCAGCAGCTTAGAGGGTTTTAATGAGCAGTTCTTC
clone_size: once; v_call: TRBV7-2; j_call: TRBJ1-1; d_call: .; cdr3_aa: CASSIMGGGNTEAFF; cdr3_nt: TGTGCCAGCAGCATCATGGGGGGGGGGAACACTGAAGCTTTCTTT
clone_size: .; v_call: TRBV6-1; j_call: TRBJ1-2; d_call: .; cdr3_aa: CASSQGMGGYGYTF; cdr3_nt: TGTGCCAGCAGTCAGGGGATGGGTGGCTATGGCTACACCTTC
clone_size: few; v_call: TRBV20-1; j_call: TRBJ2-7; d_call: .; cdr3_aa: CSARTSLATYEQYF; cdr3_nt: TGCAGTGCTAGAACCTCCCTAGCTACCTACGAGCAGTACTTC